A selection of T cell receptor beta chains follows, all from one sample in a study of T cell responses to AZD1222 COVID-19 vaccine. This table comes from immunoSEQ multiplex PCR, and its TCRdb copy is limited to in-frame clones, with some not included. The sample has about 130,000 clones; 85% to 95% are singletons. The material sequenced was peripheral blood, taken on day 0 of AZD1222 vaccination. The source is an adult in good health. Each CDR3 is given with its conserved first and last residue. D genes are given only for firm matches. For some rows the clone size is stated as once, few or many, or as a class when expanded; others skip it.

NA	TRBV2	once	TRBJ2-1	TGTGCCAACTCTATTGTCCTCAAGCAGTTCTTC	CANSIVLKQFF
NA	TRBV9	NA	TRBJ2-7	TGTGCCAGCAGCGTAGACGGCTCCTACGAGCAGTACTTC	CASSVDGSYEQYF
NA	TRBV19	NA	TRBJ1-1	TGTGCCAGTCAACAGGGTTTCACTGAAGCTTTCTTT	CASQQGFTEAFF
TRBD2	TRBV4-3	NA	TRBJ2-7	TGCGCCAGCAGCCAAGATTCGGAGCGGGGCTCCTACGAGCAGTACTTC	CASSQDSERGSYEQYF
NA	TRBV18	NA	TRBJ1-6	TGTGCCAGCTCACTTAAAACCCCGAGCTCCTATAATTCACCCCTCCACTTT	CASSLKTPSSYNSPLHF
TRBD1	TRBV7-9	NA	TRBJ1-4	TGTGCCAGCTCCGGGACAGGGGGAGATGGTGAAAAACTGTTTTTT	CASSGTGGDGEKLFF
TRBD2	TRBV7-2	NA	TRBJ2-5	TGTGCCAGCAGCTTATTACTAGCGGGGGGCCTGGGTAGGGCCCAGTACTTC	CASSLLLAGGLGRAQYF
NA	TRBV5-1	many	TRBJ1-3	TGCGCCAGCAGCTTGACCGCCGCTCTGGTGAACGGAAACACCATATATTTT	CASSLTAALVNGNTIYF
TRBD1	TRBV30	NA	TRBJ2-2	TGTGCCTGGAGTGAACAGGGGGAGTGGTATGCCGGGGAGCTGTTTTTT	CAWSEQGEWYAGELFF
NA	TRBV18	NA	TRBJ1-4	TGTGCCAGCTCACCACCGGGAGCCGCGGAAAAACTGTTTTTT	CASSPPGAAEKLFF
NA	TRBV10-3	NA	TRBJ2-5	TGTGCCATCAGTGAGTCTCAGGCAGCCAAAGAGACCCAGTACTTC	CAISESQAAKETQYF
NA	TRBV4-3	NA	TRBJ1-6	TGCGCCAGCAGCCAAGAAAGGAATTCACCCCTCCACTTT	CASSQERNSPLHF
NA	TRBV3-1/TRBV3-2	NA	TRBJ2-1	TGTGCCAGCAGCCCGACGACTAGCTCCTACAATGAGCAGTTCTTC	CASSPTTSSYNEQFF
NA	TRBV18	NA	TRBJ1-5	TGTGCCAGCTCACCATCACCCGGGGGTACCAATCAGCCCCAGCATTTT	CASSPSPGGTNQPQHF
NA	TRBV6-5	NA	TRBJ1-1	TGTGCCAGCAGCCAGGTCATAGAAAACACTGAAGCTTTCTTT	CASSQVIENTEAFF
TRBD1	TRBV7-9	NA	TRBJ1-6	TGTGCCAGCAGCTCGCTACAGGGGGGTAATTCACCCCTCCACTTT	CASSSLQGGNSPLHF
NA	TRBV5-1	NA	TRBJ1-6	TGCGCCAGCAGCTTGGACGACTTCGGTTTTAACTATAATTCACCCCTCCACTTT	CASSLDDFGFNYNSPLHF
NA	TRBV6-5	NA	TRBJ2-3	TGTGCCAGCGGCTTCAGAGAGCAGTATTTT	CASGFREQYF
NA	TRBV19	NA	TRBJ2-2	TGTGCCAGTAGTATCTCAGAGAACACCGGGGAGCTGTTTTTT	CASSISENTGELFF
TRBD1	TRBV7-2	NA	TRBJ2-2	TGTGCCAGCAGCTTGGGGACAGCGACCGGGGAGCTGTTTTTT	CASSLGTATGELFF
NA	TRBV19	NA	TRBJ1-5	TGTGCCAGTAGGAACCCACAGGGCCGTCAGCCCCAGCATTTT	CASRNPQGRQPQHF
NA	TRBV30	NA	TRBJ1-5	TGTGCCTGGAGTCTCAGCAATCAGCCCCAGCATTTT	CAWSLSNQPQHF
NA	TRBV5-4	NA	TRBJ1-2	TGTGCCAGCAGCAATTTCGAGGCTTCCTATGGCTACACCTTC	CASSNFEASYGYTF
TRBD1	TRBV7-2	NA	TRBJ1-2	TGTGCCAGCAGCTCGGGACAGGGGGTAATATATGGCTACACCTTC	CASSSGQGVIYGYTF
NA	TRBV11-2	NA	TRBJ2-1	TGTGCCAGCAGCCCGAGGCAGGGCTATGAGCAGTTCTTC	CASSPRQGYEQFF
TRBD1	TRBV13	NA	TRBJ2-2	TGTGCCAGCAGCCCAACCGGGACAGGGAGGAACGGGGAGCTGTTTTTT	CASSPTGTGRNGELFF
NA	TRBV7-6	NA	TRBJ1-5	TGTGCCAGCAGCTTAGAAATAGGAGTAAATCAGCCCCAGCATTTT	CASSLEIGVNQPQHF
NA	TRBV6-5	NA	TRBJ1-1	TGTGCCAGCAGTCTCACGCGGAACACTGAAGCTTTCTTT	CASSLTRNTEAFF
NA	TRBV18	NA	TRBJ2-5	TGTGCCAGCTCACCAGGCGGGCTACAAGAGACCCAGTACTTC	CASSPGGLQETQYF
NA	TRBV19	once	TRBJ1-5	TGTGCCAGTAGTATTCGGGGCTTAGGGCTCGGGCCCCAGCATTTT	CASSIRGLGLGPQHF
NA	TRBV6-1	NA	TRBJ2-1	TGTGCCAGCAGTGATCAAGGCGGACTTGCCTACAATGAGCAGTTCTTC	CASSDQGGLAYNEQFF
NA	TRBV3-1/TRBV3-2	NA	TRBJ1-3	TGTGCCAGCAGCCCAGCGAGCTCTGGAAACACCATATATTTT	CASSPASSGNTIYF
NA	TRBV19	NA	TRBJ1-1	TGTGCCAGTAGTATATGGGTGTTGAACACTGAAGCTTTCTTT	CASSIWVLNTEAFF
TRBD1	TRBV30	NA	TRBJ1-2	TGTGCCTGGAGTGTAGAGGGGGCGGTCGGCTATGGCTACACCTTC	CAWSVEGAVGYGYTF
TRBD2	TRBV25-1	once	TRBJ2-5	TGTGCCAGCATTGGATTGCCTAGCGGGGGGTTGGCCCAGTACTTC	CASIGLPSGGLAQYF
NA	TRBV19	NA	TRBJ2-7	TGTGCCAGTAGTATGGGGCCCGACAGCTCCTACGAGCAGTACTTC	CASSMGPDSSYEQYF
NA	TRBV18	NA	TRBJ2-1	TGTGCCAGCTCACCCCCGGGGTCAGACAATGAGCAGTTCTTC	CASSPPGSDNEQFF
TRBD1	TRBV6-5	NA	TRBJ1-1	TGTGCCAGCAGTCTAGACAGGGCGACCGGATCGGCTTTCTTT	CASSLDRATGSAFF
TRBD2	TRBV7-9	NA	TRBJ2-5	TGTGCCAGCAGCTTGCCCCCCTTTAAACTAGCGGGGGAAGAGACCCAGTACTTC	CASSLPPFKLAGEETQYF
TRBD1	TRBV24-1	NA	TRBJ2-2	TGTGCCACCAGTGACCAGGGACAGGGGAACACCGGGGAGCTGTTTTTT	CATSDQGQGNTGELFF
TRBD1	TRBV4-1	NA	TRBJ1-2	TGCGCCAGCAGCCCCGGGACAGTTACTAACTATGGCTACACCTTC	CASSPGTVTNYGYTF
NA	TRBV12-1	NA	TRBJ2-3	TGTGCCAGCAGCTTTGGCGGGGGGGGCCCAGATACGCAGTATTTT	CASSFGGGGPDTQYF
NA	TRBV7-8	NA	TRBJ1-1	TGTGCCAGCAGCCCTCGCGGGATTTCAGTAACTGAAGCTTTCTTT	CASSPRGISVTEAFF
NA	TRBV5-5	NA	TRBJ2-5	TGTGCCAGCAGCCCGAACCCTAACCCGGGATTTCAAGAGACCCAGTACTTC	CASSPNPNPGFQETQYF
NA	TRBV14	NA	TRBJ1-1	TGTGCCAGCAGCCAAGTCTACTCTGAAGCTTTCTTT	CASSQVYSEAFF
TRBD2	TRBV9	NA	TRBJ2-1	TGTGCCAGCAGCGTAGCCGTGGCTAGCGGGGTTTCTAATGAGCAGTTCTTC	CASSVAVASGVSNEQFF
TRBD1	TRBV19	NA	TRBJ2-1	TGTGCCAGTAGTATAGTAACAGGGGGGAATGAGCAGTTCTTC	CASSIVTGGNEQFF
TRBD1	TRBV15	NA	TRBJ1-6	TGTGCCACCAGCAGAGACCCTGGACAGGCGGTTAATTCACCCCTCCACTTT	CATSRDPGQAVNSPLHF
TRBD2	TRBV29-1	NA	TRBJ2-7	TGCAGCGTCGAAGGGAGGACTAGGTCCTACGAGCAGTACTTC	CSVEGRTRSYEQYF